The clone carrying this T cell receptor (beta chain) is a singleton in its sample. The method was immunoSEQ multiplex PCR; TCRdb's version includes in-frame clones alone and lacks a portion of them. The sample carries roughly 70,000 clones, roughly 92% recorded once. This entry belongs to a study of technical replicates of blood from a handful of donors. Source material: PBMCs. This TCR was sampled from a human donor in good health. Some clones in this sample may be carry-over from other donors' samples.

The CDR3 is CATRGTYEQYF. The CDR3 DNA follows: TGTGCCACCCGAGGCACCTACGAGCAGTACTTC. The chain carries TRBV19 and TRBJ2-7; D call uncertain. This CDR3 region has 11 residues. Germline CDR1 LNHDA, CDR2 SQIVND (reference sequence). V was cut by 10 bases and J by 2 bases, with 9 bases left in between.